This T cell receptor (beta chain) derives from a study of control samples from healthy donors and cancer patients. The V end lost 9 bases, the J end lost 2 bases, and 10 bases lay between the germline ends. This CDR3 spans 12 amino acids. The germline CDR1 and CDR2 sequences are MDHEN and SYDVKM. The table came from immunoSEQ multiplex PCR; TCRdb's copy has only in-frame clones and leaves some out. Of tens of thousands of clones listed, approximately 84% are singletons. The rearrangement joins TRBV28 to TRBJ1-1; D gene ambiguous. The material sequenced was PBMCs. This clonotype was sampled from a man aged 65-85 years with lung cancer. Written as DNA, the CDR3 is TGTGCCAGTCACAGTTCCAACACTGAAGCTTTCTTT. It yields the protein CASHSSNTEAFF.